The T cell receptor beta chain under discussion was sequenced for a study of blood T cells in healthy people across ages. With a J-beta primer mix and a sample-barcoded 5' primer, a second PCR ran about 7 to 12 cycles. Via MiXCR, TCRdb re-called the 5' RACE reads, giving one row per CDR3 protein. The top ten hold about 14% of the sample, which has about 670,000 distinct CDR3 sequences, 45% to 60% seen once. Germline V gene lookup returns CDR1 MNHEY and CDR2 SMNVEV (reference sequence). With V trimmed by 7 bases and J by 5 bases, 10 bases remained unmatched. The CDR3 length is 15 residues. This clonotype was counted many times.

The specimen sequenced was blood. The rearrangement uses TRBV27 and TRBJ2-1; 8 bases are a match to TRBD2. The clonotype originates from a woman older than 75 in good health. For the CDR3, the DNA is TGTGCCAGCATTAAAGGCGGGACTAGAGACAATGAGCAGTTCTTC. It is translated as CASIKGGTRDNEQFF.